This T cell receptor beta chain was obtained from a study of memory CD4+ T cells and cytomegalovirus serostatus. The overall study: This sample comes from healthy Belgian adults, eight or nine CMV seropositive, about 23 seronegative.

Assay used: immunoSEQ multiplex PCR; TCRdb lists only in-frame clones, some missing. The table lists almost 45,000 clones, approximately 80% of them singletons, with 1.1% in the top ten. Single viable CD3+CD4+CD8-CD45RO+ cells were sorted as the memory CD4+ T cells. There are 16 residues in the CDR3. V dropped 3 bases and J dropped 5; count of bases not matched to a gene: 8. CDR1 SGHTA and CDR2 FQGNSA come from the germline V gene. The TCR originated in an adult in good health and CMV-seronegative. The chain employs TRBV7-2 and TRBJ2-3, with 10 bases lining up with TRBD2. The sequencing input was memory CD4+ T cells from blood. In DNA, the CDR3 is TGTGCCAGCAGCTTGAGGTCTAGCGGGAGTATAGATACGCAGTATTTT. Its translation is CASSLRSSGSIDTQYF.